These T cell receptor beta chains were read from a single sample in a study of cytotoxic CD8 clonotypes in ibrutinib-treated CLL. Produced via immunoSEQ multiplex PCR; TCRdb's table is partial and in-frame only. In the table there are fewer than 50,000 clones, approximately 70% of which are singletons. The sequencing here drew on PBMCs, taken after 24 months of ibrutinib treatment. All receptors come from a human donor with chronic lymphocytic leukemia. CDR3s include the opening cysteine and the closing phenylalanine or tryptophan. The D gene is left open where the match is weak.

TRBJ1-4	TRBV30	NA	CAKQQGNGEKLFF
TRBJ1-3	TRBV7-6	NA	CASSLVEISGNTIYF
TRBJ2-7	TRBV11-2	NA	CASSLDPREQYF
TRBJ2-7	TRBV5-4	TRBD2	CASSLRAGGPPYEQYF
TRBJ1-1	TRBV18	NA	CASSPVRALNTEAFF
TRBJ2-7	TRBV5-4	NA	CASSADASNYYEQYF
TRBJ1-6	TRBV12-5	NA	CASGLVGVYNSPLHF
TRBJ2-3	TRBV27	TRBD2	CASSLQGLALRVTDTQYF
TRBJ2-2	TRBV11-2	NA	CATDWNTGELFF
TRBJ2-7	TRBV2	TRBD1	CASKETGQYEQYF
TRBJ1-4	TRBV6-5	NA	CASSRGEKLFF
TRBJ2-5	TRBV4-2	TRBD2	CASSQAALAGGDETQYF
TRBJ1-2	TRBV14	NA	CASSLPGTPPYGYTF
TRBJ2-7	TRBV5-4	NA	CASSLAGGGSYEQYF
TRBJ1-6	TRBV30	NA	CAWSVPGQNYSPLHF
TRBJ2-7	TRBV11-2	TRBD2	CASSFGGATRYEQYF
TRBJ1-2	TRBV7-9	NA	CATPGQSRTRYGYTF
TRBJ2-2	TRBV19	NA	CASFRAGELFF
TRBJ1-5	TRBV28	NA	CASSWDGAHGNQPQHF
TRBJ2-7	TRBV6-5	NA	CASSYSEGRWEQYF
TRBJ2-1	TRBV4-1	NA	CASSHALGLVNEQFF
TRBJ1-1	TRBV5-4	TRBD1	CASSSRDRVQAFF